This section outlines one T cell receptor (beta chain) sequence together with its context. Its target is not known. The source of the sample is a study of cytomegalovirus exposure and HLA in healthy donors. Study findings and constraints: In an earlier analysis, in approximately 570 donors, most V segments appeared productive either ~90% or ~30% of the time.

The CDR3 sequence is 14 residues long. CDR1 is MNHEY, CDR2 SVGAGI, per germline. Trimming took 7 bases from V and 2 from J, leaving 13 bases between them. The PCR was carried out with 60 Vbeta primers and 13 Jbeta primers. The protocol was immunoSEQ multiplex PCR, while the TCRdb copy is restricted to in-frame clones and leaves out a portion. The sample holds tens of thousands of clones. The sequenced material came from PBMCs. This chain connects TRBV6-5 to TRBJ2-3, with TRBD1 as a possible D gene (6 bases). The TCR was taken from a middle-aged woman in good health and CMV-seronegative. The CDR3 sequence is CASTRGGLTDTQYF. The CDR3 nucleotides are TGTGCCAGCACTCGAGGGGGTCTCACAGATACGCAGTATTTT.